The clone carrying this T cell receptor (beta chain) has a handful of counts. Antigen specificity is unknown. At one end, the junction sequence differs from germline, possibly due to a read error. Original processing methods: Clinicopathological groups differed in CDR3, with these differences serving to build a distant-metastasis classifier for papillary thyroid cancer. TCRdb reprocessed the PCR reads via MiXCR. The V and J calls come from TCRdb's annotation, not from the publication. The data show some 22,000 clones, roughly 18% seen once. Until they underwent thyroid surgery, no patient had received any treatment. This CDR3 has 15 residues. CDR1 is LNHNV, CDR2 YYDKDF, per germline (reference sequence). The sample comes from a study of metastatic and nonmetastatic thyroid tumors. Background on the study: From malignant and benign thyroid patients, repertoires in blood and in tumor or nodule tissue were compared.

Study outcomes and limitations: Malignant thyroid tumors reportedly had TCR beta diversity that was significantly higher than in benign nodules, in blood and tumor.

Material for sequencing was blood. The TCR comes from a male donor with papillary thyroid cancer or a benign thyroid nodule (not recorded which). Some clones in this sample may be carry-over from other donors' samples. The V call is TRBV15, the J call TRBJ2-3; TRBD2 is a possible D gene (7 bases). The CDR3 DNA follows: TGTTCCACCAGCAGAGGGGGGGGCTTCGCACATACGCAGTATTTT. It yields the protein CSTSRGGGFAHTQYF. Looking up the rest from reference TRBV15 and TRBJ2-3 gives the full variable domain: DAMVIQNPRYQVTQFGKPVTLSCSQTLNHNVMYWYQQKSSQAPKLLFHYYDKDFNNEADTPDNFQSRRPNTSFCFLDIRSPGLGDTAMYLCSTSRGGGFAHTQYFGPGTRLTVL.